This T cell receptor (beta chain) was identified in a study of OX40 agonist ivuxolimab in advanced cancers. Study overall: Hepatocellular carcinoma, melanoma, renal cell or head and neck cancer occurred in dose-escalation patients.

Regarding the study as a whole: The average count of expanded clones was higher among CD8+ T cells than among CD4+.

Libraries were prepared by immunoSEQ multiplex PCR; TCRdb keeps only in-frame clonotypes and omits some of them. The sample lists about 75,000 clones, approximately 81% occurring once. A note on this clone: Its cognate antigen is unknown.

With autoimmune disease history or systemic immunosuppression, patients were excluded. V lost 4 bases, J lost 6 bases, and 19 bases lay in between. Per the germline V gene, CDR1 is SGHRS and CDR2 is YFSETQ. This CDR3 is 15 amino acids long. The input for sequencing was CD4+ or CD8+ T cells sorted from blood, taken in a trial of the OX40 agonist ivuxolimab. This TCR derives from an adult with an advanced solid tumor such as melanoma, head and neck, liver or kidney cancer. The rearrangement joins TRBV5-1 to TRBJ1-1; D is unresolved. This CDR3 is CASSLQGGRTPEAFF. In DNA form, the CDR3 reads TGCGCCAGCAGCCTCCAAGGAGGGCGAACACCTGAAGCTTTCTTT.